The present T cell receptor beta chain was sequenced within a study of graft-versus-host responses after intestinal transplantation. Whole-study context: Each patient got anti-thymocyte globulin induction, then tacrolimus and steroids for around three years.

Whole-study results and caveats: The authors found GvH clones in recipient marrow, some appearing first in ileum or blood.

This CDR3 is built from 15 residues. The V gene's germline CDR1 is SNHLY and CDR2 FYNNEI. J lost 4 bases, V lost 5 bases, and 10 bases had no gene match. The protocol was immunoSEQ multiplex PCR, while the TCRdb copy is restricted to in-frame clones and leaves out a portion. The repertoire consists of more than 95,000 clones, with more than 85% occurring once and the leading ten covering around 0.96%. Worth noting for this clone: Its antigen is not identified.

This receptor was obtained from a human donor who received an intestinal transplant. The input for sequencing was unstimulated CD4+ T cells sorted from spleen or lymph node cells, taken before intestinal transplant. The rearrangement uses TRBV2 and TRBJ2-5, with 7 nucleotides matching TRBD1. The CDR3 is CASSRNEGTAETQYF. The CDR3 DNA sequence: TGTGCCAGCAGTAGAAACGAGGGGACAGCAGAGACCCAGTACTTC.